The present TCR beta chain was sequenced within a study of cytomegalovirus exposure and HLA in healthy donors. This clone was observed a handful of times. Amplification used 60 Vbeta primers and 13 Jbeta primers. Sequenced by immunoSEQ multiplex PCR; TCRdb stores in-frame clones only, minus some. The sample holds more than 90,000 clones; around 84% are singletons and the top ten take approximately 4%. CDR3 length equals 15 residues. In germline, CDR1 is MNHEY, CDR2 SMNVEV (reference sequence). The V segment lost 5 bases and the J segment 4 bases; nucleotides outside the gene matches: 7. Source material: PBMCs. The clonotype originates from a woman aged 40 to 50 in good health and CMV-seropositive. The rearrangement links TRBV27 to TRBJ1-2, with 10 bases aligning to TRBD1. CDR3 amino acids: CASSPDRGLSYGYTF. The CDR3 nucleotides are TGTGCCAGCAGTCCCGACAGGGGGCTGAGCTATGGCTACACCTTC.